The T cell receptor beta chain under discussion was sequenced for a study of blood T cell repertoires in COVID-19. Overall study: The study drew acute and convalescent COVID-19 samples from the United States, Italy and Spain.

Germline values: CDR1 SGHRS, CDR2 YFSETQ. This CDR3 spans 14 amino acids. The V and J ends lost 0 bases and 5 bases respectively, with 12 bases between them. The method was immunoSEQ multiplex PCR; TCRdb's version includes in-frame clones alone and lacks a portion of them. Here the sample spans about 180,000 clones, around 83% being singletons. Material for sequencing was PBMCs or T cells enriched from blood (not recorded which). The V call is TRBV5-1, the J call TRBJ2-7, with D hard to call. This TCR was sampled from a man in his forties or fifties who had recovered from COVID-19. Written as DNA, the CDR3 is TGCGCCAGCAGCTTGGCCCCGGGTTCCCACGAGCAGTACTTC. It encodes CASSLAPGSHEQYF.